This T cell receptor beta chain was recorded in a study of spatial heterogeneity in lung cancer. This sample's time point: sample taken at primary tumor resection. A total of around 76 untreated early-stage non-small cell lung cancer patients served as donors. Sequencing covered unsorted whole RNA taken from tumor, nontumor lung or frozen PBMC. By share, this clonotype ranks as medium-sized. What it binds is unknown. TCRdb used MiXCR to reprocess the 5' RACE reads, holding one entry per CDR3 protein. Here the sample spans fewer than 4,000 distinct CDR3 sequences, 9.4% being singletons. Trimming shortened V by 2 bases and J by 6 bases, and 8 bases separated the two germline ends. This CDR3 has 13 residues. Study results and limitations: Tumor mutation count correlated with how many alpha and beta TCRs expanded intratumorally.

The sample consisted of lung tumor tissue, taken at surgery. The V gene is TRBV12-3 or TRBV12-4, the J gene TRBJ2-1; no firm D call. The TCR sequence derives from a male donor with early-stage non-small cell lung cancer. The CDR3 nucleotides are TGTGCCAGCAGTTTACTAGTATCCAATGAGCAGTTCTTC. It translates to CASSLLVSNEQFF.